The source of this T cell receptor beta chain is a study of T-cell reconstitution after alpha-beta-depleted transplantation in children. Study-wide findings and caveats: T-cell numbers and diversity one year post-transplant derived largely from freshly generated T cells.

Concerning this clonotype: Its antigen is unidentified.

Preparation of the TCRbeta library used unique molecular identifiers. TCRdb itself ran the PCR reads through MiXCR, one entry per CDR3 protein. The sample includes some 600,000 distinct CDR3 sequences, 13% of them seen just once. The CDR3 sequence is 16 residues long. J lost 7 bases, V lost 6 bases, and 13 bases had no gene match. The source of this sequence is a male patient younger than 18 who had a stem cell transplant for acute myeloid leukemia, so the T cells may come from the graft donor. The V gene is TRBV12-3 or TRBV12-4, the J gene TRBJ2-1; TRBD2 matches at 9 bases. This material consisted of PBMCs, mostly from graft donor cells, taken 360 days after TCRalphabeta/CD19-depleted stem cell transplant. The CDR3 nucleotides are TGTGCCAGCAGGTTAAGCGGCGGGAGGGCCTCAAATGAGCAGTTCTTC. This sequence encodes CASRLSGGRASNEQFF.